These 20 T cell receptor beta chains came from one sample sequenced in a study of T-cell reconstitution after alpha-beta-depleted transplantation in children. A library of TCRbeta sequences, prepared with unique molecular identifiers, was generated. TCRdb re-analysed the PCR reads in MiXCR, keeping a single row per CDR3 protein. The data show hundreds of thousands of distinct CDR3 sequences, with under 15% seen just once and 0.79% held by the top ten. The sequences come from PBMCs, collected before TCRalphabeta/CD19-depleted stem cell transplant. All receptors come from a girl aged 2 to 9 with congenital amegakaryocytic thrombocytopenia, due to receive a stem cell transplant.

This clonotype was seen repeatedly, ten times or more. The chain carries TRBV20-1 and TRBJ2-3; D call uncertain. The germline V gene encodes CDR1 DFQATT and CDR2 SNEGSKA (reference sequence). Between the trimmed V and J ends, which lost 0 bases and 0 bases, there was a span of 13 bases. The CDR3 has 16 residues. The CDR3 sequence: CSARDRRTASTDTQYF. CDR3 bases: TGCAGTGCTAGAGATCGTAGGACCGCTAGCACAGATACGCAGTATTTT.

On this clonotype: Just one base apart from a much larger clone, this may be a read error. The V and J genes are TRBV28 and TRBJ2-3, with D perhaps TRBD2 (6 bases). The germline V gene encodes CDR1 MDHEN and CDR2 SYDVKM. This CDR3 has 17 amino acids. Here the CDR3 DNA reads TGTGCCGGCAGTCCACAAATCAAAGCGGGTACCACAGATACGCAGTATTTT. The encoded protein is CAGSPQIKAGTTDTQYF.

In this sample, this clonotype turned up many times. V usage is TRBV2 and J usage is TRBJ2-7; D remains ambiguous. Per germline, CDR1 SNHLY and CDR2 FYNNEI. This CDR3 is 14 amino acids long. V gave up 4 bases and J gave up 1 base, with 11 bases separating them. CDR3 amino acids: CASSAQYNSYEQYF. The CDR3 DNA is TGTGCCAGCAGTGCTCAGTACAATTCCTACGAGCAGTACTTC. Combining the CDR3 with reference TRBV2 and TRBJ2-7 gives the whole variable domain EPEVTQTPSHQVTQMGQEVILRCVPISNHLYFYWYRQILGQKVEFLVSFYNNEISEKSEIFDDQFSVERPDGSNFTLKIRSTKLEDSAMYFCASSAQYNSYEQYFGPGTRLTVT.

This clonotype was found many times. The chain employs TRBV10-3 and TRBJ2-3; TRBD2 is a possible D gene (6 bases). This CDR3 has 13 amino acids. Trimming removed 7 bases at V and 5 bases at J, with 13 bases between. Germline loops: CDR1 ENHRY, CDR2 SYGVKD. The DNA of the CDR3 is TGTGCCATCATGACGGGAGACCAAGATACGCAGTATTTT. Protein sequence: CAIMTGDQDTQYF.

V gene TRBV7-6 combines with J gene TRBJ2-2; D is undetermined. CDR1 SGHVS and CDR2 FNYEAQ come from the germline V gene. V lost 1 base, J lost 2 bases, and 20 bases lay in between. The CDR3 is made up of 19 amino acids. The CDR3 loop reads CASSLGPNVMGINTGELFF. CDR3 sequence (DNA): TGTGCCAGCAGCTTAGGACCAAACGTCATGGGAATAAACACCGGGGAGCTGTTTTTT.

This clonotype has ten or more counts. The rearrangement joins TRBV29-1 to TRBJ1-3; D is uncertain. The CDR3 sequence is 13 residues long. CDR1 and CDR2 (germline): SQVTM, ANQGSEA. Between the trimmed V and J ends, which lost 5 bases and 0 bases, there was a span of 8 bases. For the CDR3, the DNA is TGCAGCGTTTCCGACCTCTCTGGAAACACCATATATTTT. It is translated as CSVSDLSGNTIYF.

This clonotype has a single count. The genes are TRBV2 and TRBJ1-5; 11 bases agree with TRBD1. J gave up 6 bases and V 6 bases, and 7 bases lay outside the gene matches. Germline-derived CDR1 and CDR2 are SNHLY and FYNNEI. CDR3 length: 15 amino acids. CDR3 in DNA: TGTGCCAGCAGACCGGGACAGGGGGATAGTCAGCCCCAGCATTTT. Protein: CASRPGQGDSQPQHF. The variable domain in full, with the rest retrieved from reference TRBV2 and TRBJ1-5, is EPEVTQTPSHQVTQMGQEVILRCVPISNHLYFYWYRQILGQKVEFLVSFYNNEISEKSEIFDDQFSVERPDGSNFTLKIRSTKLEDSAMYFCASRPGQGDSQPQHFGDGTRLSIL.

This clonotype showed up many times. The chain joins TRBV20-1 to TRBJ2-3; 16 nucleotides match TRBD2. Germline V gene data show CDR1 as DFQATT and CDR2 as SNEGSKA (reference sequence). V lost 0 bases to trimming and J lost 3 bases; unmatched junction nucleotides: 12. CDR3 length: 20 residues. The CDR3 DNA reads TGCAGTGCTAGAGATCCGGGACTAGCGGGAGGGCTGAAGGGTACAGATACGCAGTATTTT. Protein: CSARDPGLAGGLKGTDTQYF.

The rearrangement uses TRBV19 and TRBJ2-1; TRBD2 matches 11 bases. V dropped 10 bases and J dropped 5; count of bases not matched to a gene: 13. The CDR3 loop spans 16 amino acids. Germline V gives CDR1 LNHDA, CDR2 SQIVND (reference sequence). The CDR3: CATRGSGLAENNEQFF. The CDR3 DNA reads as TGTGCCACCAGAGGCTCGGGACTAGCGGAGAACAATGAGCAGTTCTTC.

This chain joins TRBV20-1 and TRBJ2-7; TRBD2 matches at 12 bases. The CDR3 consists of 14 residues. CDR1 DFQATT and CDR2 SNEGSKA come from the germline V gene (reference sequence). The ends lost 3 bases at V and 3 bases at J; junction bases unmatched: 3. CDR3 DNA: TGCAGTGCTAGGCTGGGACTAGCGGGCTACGAGCAGTACTTC. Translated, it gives CSARLGLAGYEQYF.

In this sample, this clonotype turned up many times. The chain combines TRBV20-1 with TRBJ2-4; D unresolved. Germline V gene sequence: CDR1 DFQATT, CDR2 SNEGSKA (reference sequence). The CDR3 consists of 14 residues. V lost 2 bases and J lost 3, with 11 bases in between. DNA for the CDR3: TGCAGTGCTAGAAGCCCGGTGGACAAAAACATTCAGTACTTC. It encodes CSARSPVDKNIQYF.

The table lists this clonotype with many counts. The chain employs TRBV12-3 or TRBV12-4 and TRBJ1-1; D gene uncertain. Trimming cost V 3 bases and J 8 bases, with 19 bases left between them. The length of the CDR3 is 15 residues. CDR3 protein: CASSFALTPEREAFF. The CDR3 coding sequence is TGTGCCAGCAGTTTTGCCCTAACCCCAGAAAGGGAAGCTTTCTTT.

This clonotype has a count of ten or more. CDR3 loop: CASSENSGQPQHF. The DNA of the CDR3 is TGTGCCAGCAGCGAGAACTCCGGACAGCCCCAGCATTTT. The rearrangement uses TRBV9 and TRBJ1-5, with no clear D. Germline CDR1 is SGDLS and CDR2 is YYNGEE. The germline V and J ends were trimmed by 3 bases and 7 bases, with 11 bases remaining between them. The CDR3 has 13 residues.

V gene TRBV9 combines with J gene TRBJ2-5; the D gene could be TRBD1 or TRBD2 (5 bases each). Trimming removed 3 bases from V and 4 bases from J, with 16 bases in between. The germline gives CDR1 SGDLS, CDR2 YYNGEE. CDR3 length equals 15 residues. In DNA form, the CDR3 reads TGTGCCAGCAGCGGCCCCTCCTCTGGGGGAGAGACCCAGTACTTC. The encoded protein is CASSGPSSGGETQYF. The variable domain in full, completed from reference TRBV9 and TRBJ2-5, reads DSGVTQTPKHLITATGQRVTLRCSPRSGDLSVYWYQQSLDQGLQFLIQYYNGEERAKGNILERFSAQQFPDLHSELNLSSLELGDSALYFCASSGPSSGGETQYFGPGTRLLVL.

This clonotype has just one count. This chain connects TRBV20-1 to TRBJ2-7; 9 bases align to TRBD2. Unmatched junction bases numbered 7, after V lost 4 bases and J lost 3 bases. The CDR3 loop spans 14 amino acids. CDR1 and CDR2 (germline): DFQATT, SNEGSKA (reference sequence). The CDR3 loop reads CSATRAGGNYEQYF. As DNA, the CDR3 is TGCAGTGCTACCCGAGCGGGGGGAAACTACGAGCAGTACTTC.

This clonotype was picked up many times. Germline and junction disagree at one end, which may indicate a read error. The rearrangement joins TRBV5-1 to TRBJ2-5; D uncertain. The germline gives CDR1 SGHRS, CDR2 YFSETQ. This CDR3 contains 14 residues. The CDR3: CASSLLADQETQYF. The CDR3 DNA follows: TGTGCCAGCAGCTTACTCGCAGATCAGGAGACCCAGTACTTC.

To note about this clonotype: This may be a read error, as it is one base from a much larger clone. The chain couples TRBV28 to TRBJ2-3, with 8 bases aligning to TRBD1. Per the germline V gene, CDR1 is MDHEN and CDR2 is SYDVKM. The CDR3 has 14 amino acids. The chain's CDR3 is CASQSGGTTDTQFF. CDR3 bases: TGTGCCAGCCAATCAGGGGGCACCACAGATACGCAGTTTTTT. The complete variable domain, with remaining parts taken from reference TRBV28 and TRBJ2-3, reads DVKVTQSSRYLVKRTGEKVFLECVQDMDHENMFWYRQDPGLGLRLIYFSYDVKMKEKGDIPEGYSVSREKKERFSLILESASTNQTSMYLCASQSGGTTDTQFFGPGTRLTVL.

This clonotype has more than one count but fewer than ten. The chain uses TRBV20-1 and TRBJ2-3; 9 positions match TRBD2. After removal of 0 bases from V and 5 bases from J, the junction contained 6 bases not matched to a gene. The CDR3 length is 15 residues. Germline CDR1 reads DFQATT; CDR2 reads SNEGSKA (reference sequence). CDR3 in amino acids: CSAREGELAGDTQYF. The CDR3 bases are TGCAGTGCTAGAGAGGGCGAACTAGCGGGAGATACGCAGTATTTT.

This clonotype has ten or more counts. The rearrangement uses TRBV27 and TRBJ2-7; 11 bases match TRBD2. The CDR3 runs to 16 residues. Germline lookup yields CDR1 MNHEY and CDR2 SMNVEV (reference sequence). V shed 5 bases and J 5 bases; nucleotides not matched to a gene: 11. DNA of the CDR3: TGTGCCAGCAGTCCCAGACTAGCGGGATTTTTCCACGAGCAGTACTTC. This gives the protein CASSPRLAGFFHEQYF.

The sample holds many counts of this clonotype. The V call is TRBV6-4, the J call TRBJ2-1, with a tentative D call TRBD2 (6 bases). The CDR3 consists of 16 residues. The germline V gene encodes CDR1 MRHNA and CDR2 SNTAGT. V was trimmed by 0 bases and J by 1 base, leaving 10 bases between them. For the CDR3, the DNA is TGTGCCAGCAGTGACTCAGCTAGCGTTTCCTACAATGAGCAGTTCTTC. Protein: CASSDSASVSYNEQFF.